This T cell receptor beta chain stems from a study of T cells in narcolepsy. General observations from the study: Autoreactive clonotypes reportedly recurred in blood of same and different patients, not controls. HCRT-specific and TRIB2-specific autoreactive clonotypes appeared among same-patient CSF and blood CD4+ clonotypes.

About this clone: Its antigen remains unidentified.

Libraries were prepared by immunoSEQ multiplex PCR; TCRdb keeps only in-frame clonotypes and omits some of them. The sample yields tens of thousands of clones, roughly 73% seen once. The V end lost 4 bases, the J end lost 0 bases, and 16 bases lay between the germline ends. This CDR3 has 17 residues. The germline gives CDR1 SGHAT, CDR2 FQNNGV. The V call is TRBV11-2, the J call TRBJ2-1; maybe TRBD2 (5 bases). The sequenced sample was CD45RA- memory CD4+ T cells from PBMCs. The sequence derives from a human donor with narcolepsy. For the CDR3, the DNA is TGTGCCAGCAGCTGGGCGGGCCGTGGAGACTCCTACAATGAGCAGTTCTTC. Its translation is CASSWAGRGDSYNEQFF.